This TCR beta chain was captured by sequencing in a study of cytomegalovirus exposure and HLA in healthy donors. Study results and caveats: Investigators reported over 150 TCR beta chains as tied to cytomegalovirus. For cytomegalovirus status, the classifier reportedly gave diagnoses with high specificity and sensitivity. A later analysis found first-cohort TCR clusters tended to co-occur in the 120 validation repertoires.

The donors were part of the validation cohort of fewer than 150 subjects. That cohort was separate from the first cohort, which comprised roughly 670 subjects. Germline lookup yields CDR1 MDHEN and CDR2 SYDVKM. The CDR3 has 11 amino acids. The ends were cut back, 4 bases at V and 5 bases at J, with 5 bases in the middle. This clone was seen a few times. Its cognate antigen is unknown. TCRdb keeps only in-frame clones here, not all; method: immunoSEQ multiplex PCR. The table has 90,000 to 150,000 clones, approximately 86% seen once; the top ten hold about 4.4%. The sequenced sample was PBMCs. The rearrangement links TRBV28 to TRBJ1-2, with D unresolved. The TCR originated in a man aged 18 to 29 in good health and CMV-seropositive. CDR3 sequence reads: CASSSGYGYTF. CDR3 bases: TGTGCCAGCAGTTCGGGGTATGGCTACACCTTC.